This entry lists 24 T cell receptor beta chains sequenced from one sample in a study of shared clonotypes between healthy human individuals (TCRdb year 2020). Library prep was done by the immunoSEQ multiplex PCR assay. In its TCRdb copy, this immuneACCESS table keeps in-frame sequences only and misses some clones. Where compared with another copy, unresolved V genes explain less than half of these, and the others have no known cause. A total of about 640,000 clones appear in this sample, more than 70% of them only once. The top ten hold approximately 2% of the sample. Specimen: memory CD4+ T cells sorted from blood. Sample cell subset or site, as interpreted from the label and publication: CD45RA-negative fraction. These receptors all come from a woman aged 25 to 39 in good health.

Details on this clone: Other DNA sequences from this sample encode an identical CDR3 as well. The chain carries TRBV29-1 and TRBJ2-5; 11 bases align to TRBD2. The CDR3 sequence is 14 residues long. Germline assignment: CDR1 SQVTM and CDR2 ANQGSEA. J lost 0 bases, V lost 4 bases, and 1 base had no gene match. This CDR3 reads CSVVGLADQETQYF. CDR3 DNA: TGCAGCGTTGTGGGACTAGCGGACCAAGAGACCCAGTACTTC.

This clone was recorded a few times. The chain couples TRBV11-1 to TRBJ2-2; D call uncertain. The CDR3 covers 13 residues. Trimming took off 1 base at V and 3 bases at J, with 3 bases between the two ends. The germline V gene has CDR1 SGHAT and CDR2 FQDESV (reference sequence). CDR3 sequence reads: CASSLDYTGELFF. DNA of the CDR3: TGTGCCAGCAGCTTAGACTACACCGGGGAGCTGTTTTTT.

The chain employs TRBV28 and TRBJ1-5; maybe TRBD1 (6 bases). The germline CDR1 and CDR2 sequences are MDHEN and SYDVKM. This CDR3 has 15 amino acids. Trimming shortened V by 7 bases and J by 5 bases, and 18 bases separated the two germline ends. The CDR3 DNA is TGTGCCAGCACCCAAACAGGGCGAGGCGATCAGCCCCAGCATTTT. It translates to CASTQTGRGDQPQHF. Drawing the rest from reference TRBV28 and TRBJ1-5, the complete variable domain is DVKVTQSSRYLVKRTGEKVFLECVQDMDHENMFWYRQDPGLGLRLIYFSYDVKMKEKGDIPEGYSVSREKKERFSLILESASTNQTSMYLCASTQTGRGDQPQHFGDGTRLSIL.

The chain joins TRBV27 to TRBJ1-5; TRBD1 might be the D (5 bases). Deletions cut 4 bases from V and 12 bases from J, with 13 bases between. Germline V gives CDR1 MNHEY, CDR2 SMNVEV (reference sequence). The CDR3 spans 12 residues. In nucleotides, the CDR3 is TGTGCCAGCAGTTCGCCCCCAGGGAACCAGCATTTT. Protein sequence: CASSSPPGNQHF.

V usage is TRBV15 and J usage is TRBJ1-1; the D gene is possibly TRBD1 (5 bases). The CDR3 loop spans 14 amino acids. V shed 0 bases and J shed 1 base, with 6 bases lying between them. The germline gives CDR1 LNHNV, CDR2 YYDKDF (reference sequence). The DNA for the CDR3 is TGTGCCACCAGCAGAGATAGGGGGAACACTGAAGCTTTCTTT. This codes for CATSRDRGNTEAFF.

The V gene is TRBV21-1, the J gene TRBJ2-3; the table's D call of TRBD1 was not tested on the DNA. TRBV21-1 is a pseudogene. The CDR3 consists of 15 residues. CDR3 residues: CASSNTDLTTDTQYF. The CDR3 DNA is TGTGCCAGCAGCAACACAGATCTGACCACAGATACGCAGTATTTT.

The chain recombines TRBV28 with TRBJ2-2; 7 nucleotides line up with TRBD2. The J segment lost 6 bases and the V segment lost 3 bases, leaving 7 bases of the junction unmatched. CDR1 MDHEN and CDR2 SYDVKM come from the germline V gene. CDR3 length: 15 amino acids. This CDR3 is CASSFQRGGAGELFF. In DNA form, the CDR3 reads TGTGCCAGCAGTTTTCAGCGGGGAGGGGCCGGGGAGCTGTTTTTT.

This rearrangement joins TRBV30 to TRBJ2-7; 9 nucleotides line up with TRBD2. V trimming: 2 bases; J trimming: 5 bases; junction bases outside the gene matches: 4. Germline values: CDR1 GTSNPN, CDR2 SVGIG (reference sequence). The CDR3 has 13 residues. DNA of the CDR3: TGTGCCTGGAGTACTAGCGGGTGGAACGAGCAGTACTTC. This codes for CAWSTSGWNEQYF.

This sequence joins TRBV6-1 and TRBJ2-2; D is unclear. With 4 bases removed from V and 1 base from J, the gap between germline ends came to 10 bases. This CDR3 is built from 15 residues. Germline V gene sequence: CDR1 MNHNS, CDR2 SASEGT. CDR3 coding DNA: TGTGCCAGCAGTGCCCGGACCGAGAACACCGGGGAGCTGTTTTTT. It specifies CASSARTENTGELFF.

This clone was seen a handful of times. CDR3: CASSDGTPLGQPQHF. The CDR3 DNA reads as TGTGCCAGCAGTGATGGGACCCCACTGGGTCAGCCCCAGCATTTT. J is TRBJ1-5 and V is TRBV6-1, with D possibly matching TRBD1 (5 bases). The CDR3 contains 15 residues. The V gene lost 3 bases and the J gene lost 6 bases, with 15 bases spanning the gap. From germline, CDR1 is MNHNS and CDR2 SASEGT.

This chain uses TRBV28 with TRBJ2-3; 11 bases are shared with TRBD2. Germline-derived CDR1 and CDR2 are MDHEN and SYDVKM. CDR3 size: 16 residues. V dropped 5 bases and J dropped 6; count of bases not matched to a gene: 10. CDR3 in amino acids: CASSPSTSGSVDTQYF. CDR3 bases: TGTGCCAGCAGTCCCTCAACTAGCGGGAGCGTCGATACGCAGTATTTT.

This chain connects TRBV2 to TRBJ2-7; TRBD1 is a possible D gene (6 bases). The CDR3 contains 14 residues. The V gene lost 8 bases and the J gene lost 0 bases, with 14 bases spanning the gap. Germline V CDR1 and CDR2: SNHLY, FYNNEI. The chain's CDR3 is CASASDSYSYEQYF. CDR3 in DNA: TGTGCCAGCGCTTCGGACAGTTACTCCTACGAGCAGTACTTC.

The chain combines TRBV10-3 with TRBJ2-7, with unresolved D. Germline-derived CDR1 and CDR2 are ENHRY and SYGVKD. V was trimmed by 2 bases and J by 5 bases, leaving 13 bases between them. CDR3 length: 14 residues. CDR3 sequence (DNA): TGTGCCATCAGTGAGCTTTTCGGATCCCACGAGCAGTACTTC. It is translated as CAISELFGSHEQYF.

This chain's CDR3 is CASSPAPYYEQYF. Here the CDR3 DNA reads TGTGCCAGCTCACCGGCCCCATACTACGAGCAGTACTTC. The rearrangement uses TRBV18 and TRBJ2-5; D is unclear. The DNA end lines up better with TRBJ2-7; the J call may be wrong. CDR3 length: 13 amino acids. The germline V gene has CDR1 KGHSH and CDR2 LQKENI.

This clone occurred once. This sample includes further DNA sequences coding for the same CDR3. The chain recombines TRBV2 with TRBJ2-7; 12 bases are shared with TRBD2. Germline-derived CDR1 and CDR2 are SNHLY and FYNNEI. Trimming removed 0 bases from V and 2 bases from J; junction bases left unmatched: 5. The CDR3 is made up of 17 amino acids. The CDR3 protein is CASSEAKGLAGTYEQYF. The CDR3 bases are TGTGCCAGCAGTGAAGCCAAGGGACTAGCGGGTACCTACGAGCAGTACTTC. The full variable domain, rest sourced from reference TRBV2 and TRBJ2-7, is EPEVTQTPSHQVTQMGQEVILRCVPISNHLYFYWYRQILGQKVEFLVSFYNNEISEKSEIFDDQFSVERPDGSNFTLKIRSTKLEDSAMYFCASSEAKGLAGTYEQYFGPGTRLTVT.

This sequence joins TRBV28 and TRBJ2-5, with TRBD2 as a possible D gene (5 bases). There are 14 residues in the CDR3. With 6 bases removed from V and 0 bases from J, the gap between germline ends came to 11 bases. Germline V gene data show CDR1 as MDHEN and CDR2 as SYDVKM. The CDR3 DNA sequence: TGTGCCAGCAGGTGGAGCGGACACCAAGAGACCCAGTACTTC. It codes for CASRWSGHQETQYF.

The CDR3: CASKPGRSGAMYTF. CDR3 bases: TGTGCCAGCAAACCCGGGAGGTCAGGCGCGATGTACACCTTC. V usage is TRBV6-5 and J usage is TRBJ1-2; D unresolved. Trimming left V 7 bases short and J 11 bases short, with 23 bases between. Germline V gene data show CDR1 as MNHEY and CDR2 as SVGAGI. The CDR3 is made up of 14 amino acids.

The chain carries TRBV5-1 and TRBJ2-5; 11 nucleotides match TRBD2. This CDR3 contains 18 residues. The V gene's germline CDR1 is SGHRS and CDR2 YFSETQ. With V trimmed by 5 bases and J by 0 bases, 12 bases remained unmatched. CDR3 amino acids: CASSTGTSGDSYQETQYF. Written as DNA, the CDR3 is TGCGCCAGCAGTACCGGGACTAGCGGAGACTCGTACCAAGAGACCCAGTACTTC.

The chain recombines TRBV18 with TRBJ2-5; no firm D call. Germline V gives CDR1 KGHSH, CDR2 LQKENI. Trimming stripped 0 bases from V and 1 base from J, with 6 bases between. This CDR3 region has 14 residues. The CDR3 reads CASSPPRIQETQYF. In DNA, the CDR3 is TGTGCCAGCTCACCACCGAGGATCCAAGAGACCCAGTACTTC. The full variable domain, its missing parts supplied by reference TRBV18 and TRBJ2-5, is NAGVMQNPRHLVRRRGQEARLRCSPMKGHSHVYWYRQLPEEGLKFMVYLQKENIIDESGMPKERFSAEFPKEGPSILRIQQVVRGDSAAYFCASSPPRIQETQYFGPGTRLLVL.

The chain has TRBV10-2 and TRBJ1-4, with D perhaps TRBD1 (5 bases). Trimming left V 6 bases short and J 2 bases short, with 10 bases between. Germline V lookup: CDR1 WSHSY, CDR2 SAAADI. The CDR3 contains 14 residues. The CDR3 DNA is TGCGCCAGCAGGGGGGAGCAGACTAATGAAAAACTGTTTTTT. Protein sequence: CASRGEQTNEKLFF.

V usage is TRBV6-6 and J usage is TRBJ2-7, with D perhaps assigned TRBD1 or TRBD2 (5 bases each). The germline V gene has CDR1 MNHNY and CDR2 SVGAGI (reference sequence). The CDR3 covers 13 residues. V lost 5 bases to trimming and J lost 2 bases, with 10 bases between them. The CDR3 DNA reads TGTGCCAGCAGTGGGGACCTTGCCTACGAGCAGTACTTC. This encodes CASSGDLAYEQYF.

J is TRBJ1-4 and V is TRBV18; 7 bases agree with TRBD1. Germline assignment: CDR1 KGHSH and CDR2 LQKENI. This CDR3 is 13 amino acids long. Losses at the gene ends were 1 base for V and 8 bases for J; bases not matched to a gene: 1. The DNA of the CDR3 is TGTGCCAGCTCACCACAGGGGGCCGAAAAACTGTTTTTT. This sequence encodes CASSPQGAEKLFF.

The genes are TRBV7-9 and TRBJ2-3; 7 bases map to TRBD2. The CDR3 covers 17 residues. V dropped 4 bases and J dropped 4; count of bases not matched to a gene: 14. Germline V gives CDR1 SEHNR, CDR2 FQNEAQ (reference sequence). The CDR3 DNA is TGTGCCAGCAGCTATAGCGTGGGCGGGAGAGGGGCAGATACGCAGTATTTT. This sequence encodes CASSYSVGGRGADTQYF.

V usage is TRBV27 and J usage is TRBJ2-6, with TRBD1 identical over 8 bases. The CDR3 is 17 residues long. The V segment lost 3 bases and the J segment 3 bases; nucleotides outside the gene matches: 7. Germline CDR1 and CDR2: MNHEY and SMNVEV (reference sequence). This chain's CDR3 is CASSFMTGAGGANVLTF. As DNA, the CDR3 is TGTGCCAGCAGTTTTATGACAGGGGCGGGTGGGGCCAACGTCCTGACTTTC.